This TCR beta chain was retrieved from a study of OX40 agonist ivuxolimab in advanced cancers. Study-level background: Eligibility admitted prior anti-PD-1, anti-PD-L1 or anti-CTLA-4 therapy; roughly 40% had some. Patients achieving partial responses numbered three: one hepatocellular carcinoma case and two cutaneous melanoma cases.

Unmatched junction bases numbered 9, after V lost 0 bases and J lost 5 bases. This CDR3 contains 16 residues. CDR1 and CDR2 from the germline V gene are MNHNY and SVGAGI (reference sequence). Clones were read by immunoSEQ multiplex PCR, and TCRdb kept only the in-frame ones, dropping some. The repertoire includes 40,000 or so clones, roughly 90% of them detected once, and 0.45% to 0.6% sits in the top ten. Study-level points and caveats: Researchers report that CD8+ T cells had, on average, more expanded clones than CD4+.

Details on this clone: The antigen remains undetermined.

The receptor was isolated from an adult with an advanced solid tumor such as melanoma, head and neck, liver or kidney cancer. The starting material was CD4+ or CD8+ T cells sorted from blood, obtained in a trial of the OX40 agonist ivuxolimab. This chain connects TRBV6-6 to TRBJ2-5; 7 nucleotides match TRBD1. CDR3 loop: CASSYSRGRLIETQYF. The CDR3 nucleotides are TGTGCCAGCAGTTACTCGAGGGGGCGGCTTATCGAGACCCAGTACTTC.